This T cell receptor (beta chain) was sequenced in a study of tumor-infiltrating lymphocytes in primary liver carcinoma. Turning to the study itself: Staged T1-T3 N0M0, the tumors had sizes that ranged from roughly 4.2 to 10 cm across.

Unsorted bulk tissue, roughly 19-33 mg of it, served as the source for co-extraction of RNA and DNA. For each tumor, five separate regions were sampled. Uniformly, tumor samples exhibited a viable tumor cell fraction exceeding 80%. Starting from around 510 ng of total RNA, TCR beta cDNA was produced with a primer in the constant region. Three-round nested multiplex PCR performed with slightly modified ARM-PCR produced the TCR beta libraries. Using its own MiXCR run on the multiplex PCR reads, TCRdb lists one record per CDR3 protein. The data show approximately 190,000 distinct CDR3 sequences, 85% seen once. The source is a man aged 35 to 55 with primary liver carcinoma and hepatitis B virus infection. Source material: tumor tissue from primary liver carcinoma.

CDR3 DNA sequence: TGTGCCAGCAGTCCCCGGAGGATTGGCAATCAACCCAAGCATTTT. Its protein is CASSPRRIGNQPKHF. The chain employs TRBV6-5 and TRBJ1-5, with D hard to call. The CDR3 is made up of 15 amino acids. Trimming shortened V by 5 bases and J by 14 bases, and 25 bases separated the two germline ends. Germline values: CDR1 MNHEY, CDR2 SVGAGI.